Below, 32 T cell receptor beta chains from the same sample are listed, as sequenced in a study of cytomegalovirus exposure and HLA in healthy donors. Primers: 60 Vbeta forward and 13 Jbeta reverse. The data were produced by immunoSEQ multiplex PCR, yet TCRdb's version contains in-frame clones alone and is incomplete. The repertoire includes 90,000 or so clones, about three quarters of them detected once, and approximately 4% sits in the top ten. Source material: PBMCs. The receptors come from a male donor in good health and CMV-seropositive.

The V gene is TRBV15, the J gene TRBJ2-7, with D maybe TRBD1 (6 bases). The V end lost 0 bases, the J end lost 12 bases, and 12 bases lay between the germline ends. This CDR3 is built from 12 residues. CDR1 and CDR2 from the germline V gene are LNHNV and YYDKDF (reference sequence). The CDR3 here is CATSREQGEVYF. CDR3 bases: TGTGCCACCAGCAGAGAACAGGGAGAGGTGTACTTC.

The V gene is TRBV27, the J gene TRBJ1-2; 9 bases align to TRBD1. CDR1 MNHEY and CDR2 SMNVEV come from the germline V gene (reference sequence). With 0 bases clipped from V and 7 bases from J, the junction kept 3 bases outside the gene matches. This CDR3 has 14 amino acids. This CDR3 reads CASSLSQGAFGYTF. Written as DNA, the CDR3 is TGTGCCAGCAGTTTATCACAGGGGGCGTTTGGCTACACCTTC.

The chain employs TRBV28 and TRBJ2-4; TRBD2 agrees at 10 bases. Trimming cost V 5 bases and J 4 bases; bases outside gene matches: 11. The CDR3 is 17 amino acids. Per germline, CDR1 MDHEN and CDR2 SYDVKM. CDR3 DNA sequence: TGTGCCAGCAGTCCGGGGACTAGCGTCCCGATAAAAAACATTCAGTACTTC. Translating it yields CASSPGTSVPIKNIQYF.

This clone has a handful of counts. This chain joins TRBV27 and TRBJ2-1, with TRBD1 as a possible D gene (5 bases). The CDR3 covers 16 residues. Germline V lookup: CDR1 MNHEY, CDR2 SMNVEV (reference sequence). Deletions cut 5 bases from V and 1 base from J, with 15 bases between. The CDR3 nucleotides are TGTGCCAGCAGTGGCCCCAGGGTGGGGTCCTACAATGAGCAGTTCTTC. It encodes CASSGPRVGSYNEQFF.

V usage is TRBV6-1 and J usage is TRBJ1-3, with TRBD1 matching 7 bases. With 6 bases clipped from V and 1 base from J, the junction kept 6 bases outside the gene matches. Germline V gives CDR1 MNHNS, CDR2 SASEGT. This CDR3 spans 15 amino acids. The CDR3 sequence is CASSTPRGSGNTIYF. CDR3 in DNA: TGTGCCAGCAGCACCCCCAGGGGGTCTGGAAACACCATATATTTT.

The chain carries TRBV5-1 and TRBJ1-3, with 8 bases matching TRBD1. The CDR3 has 14 amino acids. J was trimmed by 4 bases and V by 7 bases; bases with no gene match: 7. The germline gives CDR1 SGHRS, CDR2 YFSETQ. The CDR3 loop is CASSPRTGGNTIYF. CDR3 coding DNA: TGCGCCAGCTCCCCTCGGACAGGGGGAAACACCATATATTTT.

The chain combines TRBV27 with TRBJ2-5; possibly TRBD2 for D (5 bases). Trimming took 8 bases from V and 1 from J, leaving 8 bases between them. The CDR3 spans 12 residues. In germline, CDR1 is MNHEY, CDR2 SMNVEV (reference sequence). CDR3 bases: TGTGCCAGCCGGGGTATCCAAGAGACCCAGTACTTC. Amino acid sequence: CASRGIQETQYF.

This clone has just a few counts. The chain carries TRBV11-2 and TRBJ1-1; D not certain. With 1 base removed from V and 1 base from J, the gap between germline ends came to 7 bases. Germline values: CDR1 SGHAT, CDR2 FQNNGV. The CDR3 covers 14 residues. Here the CDR3 reads CASSLGAGNTEAFF. The DNA of the CDR3 is TGTGCCAGCAGCTTAGGGGCAGGGAACACTGAAGCTTTCTTT.

The genes are TRBV19 and TRBJ1-5; D ambiguous. CDR3 length: 15 residues. Looked up from germline, CDR1 is LNHDA and CDR2 is SQIVND (reference sequence). Trimming stripped 5 bases from V and 3 bases from J, with 14 bases between. The CDR3 nucleotides read TGTGCCAGTAGTCCCGGACTGAATTTCAATCAGCCCCAGCATTTT. This translates into CASSPGLNFNQPQHF.

V is TRBV7-8 and J is TRBJ1-4; no definite D call. V was cut by 0 bases and J by 8 bases, with 16 bases left in between. The CDR3 sequence is 16 residues long. Germline lookup yields CDR1 SGHVS and CDR2 FQNEAQ. The CDR3 region has the DNA TGTGCCAGCAGCTTAGCCTACACTGGGCTTCGGGAAAAACTGTTTTTT. This sequence encodes CASSLAYTGLREKLFF.

This clone was detected only a few times. This chain links TRBV27 with TRBJ2-3, with TRBD2 matching over 8 bases. The CDR3 runs 18 residues. V lost 3 bases, J lost 1 base, and 12 bases stayed unmatched. Germline loops: CDR1 MNHEY, CDR2 SMNVEV (reference sequence). Here the CDR3 reads CASSFRAGDLQGTDTQYF. CDR3 DNA sequence: TGTGCCAGCAGTTTTAGAGCGGGGGACCTGCAAGGCACAGATACGCAGTATTTT.

The J gene is TRBJ2-1, the V gene TRBV6-5; D is possibly TRBD2 (5 bases). V was shortened by 6 bases and J by 6 bases, with 18 bases between the two germline ends. This CDR3 contains 15 residues. Germline V gene data show CDR1 as MNHEY and CDR2 as SVGAGI. CDR3 loop: CASSPRLRGRNEQFF. The CDR3 DNA sequence: TGTGCCAGCAGCCCCCGACTACGAGGGCGCAATGAGCAGTTCTTC.

The rearrangement joins TRBV18 to TRBJ2-5; maybe TRBD2 (7 bases). The J call may be in error: the DNA end matches TRBJ2-7 better. CDR1 is KGHSH, CDR2 LQKENI, per germline. CDR3 length equals 14 residues. The CDR3 spells CASSPGGGGNEQYF. CDR3 sequence (DNA): TGTGCCAGCTCACCAGGGGGCGGGGGCAACGAGCAGTACTTC.

The chain has TRBV10-2 and TRBJ2-1; 10 positions agree with TRBD2. This CDR3 has 21 amino acids. V lost 7 bases, J lost 0 bases, and 21 bases stayed unmatched. In germline, CDR1 is WSHSY, CDR2 SAAADI. The CDR3 reads CASTPLDGGLAVPSSYNEQFF. The CDR3, as DNA: TGCGCCAGCACTCCCCTGGACGGCGGACTAGCGGTGCCCAGCTCCTACAATGAGCAGTTCTTC.

The chain joins TRBV7-8 to TRBJ2-3; TRBD2 agrees at 12 bases. The CDR3 has 16 amino acids. V dropped 5 bases and J dropped 3; count of bases not matched to a gene: 6. Germline assignment: CDR1 SGHVS and CDR2 FQNEAQ. The CDR3 nucleotides read TGTGCCAGCAGCCCGTGGACTAGCGGGGATACAGATACGCAGTATTTT. Translating it yields CASSPWTSGDTDTQYF. The entire variable domain, with the rest obtained from reference TRBV7-8 and TRBJ2-3, is as follows: GAGVSQSPRYKVAKRGQDVALRCDPISGHVSLFWYQQALGQGPEFLTYFQNEAQLDKSGLPSDRFFAERPEGSVSTLKIQRTQQEDSAVYLCASSPWTSGDTDTQYFGPGTRLTVL.

CDR3 residues: CASSLQRGDEQYF. As DNA, the CDR3 is TGTGCCAGCAGCTTACAAAGGGGCGACGAGCAGTACTTC. The genes are TRBV5-4 and TRBJ2-7, with TRBD1 as a possible D gene (5 bases). Germline V gene data show CDR1 as SGHNT and CDR2 as YYREEE (reference sequence). There are 13 residues in the CDR3. With 2 bases removed from V and 5 bases from J, the gap between germline ends came to 11 bases.

This chain uses TRBV12-2 with TRBJ2-4; TRBD2 is taken as the D call from the table, unchecked against the DNA. TRBV12-2 is annotated as a pseudogene. The CDR3 length is 21 residues. In DNA form, the CDR3 reads TGTGCAAGTCGCTTGCAGGGGGTAGCGGGGGGGCGAAATCGTGCCAAAAACATTCAGTACTTC. Translation: CASRLQGVAGGRNRAKNIQYF.

The V gene is TRBV12-5, the J gene TRBJ2-1; weak D call: TRBD1 (7 bases). CDR1 is LGHNT and CDR2 is FRNRAP in the germline V gene. The CDR3 has 15 residues. V lost 4 bases to trimming and J lost 9 bases, with 19 bases between them. CDR3 protein: CASGSPTRGVGEQFF. The CDR3 region has the DNA TGTGCTAGTGGTTCCCCAACCAGGGGGGTTGGTGAGCAGTTCTTC.

This sequence joins TRBV4-1 and TRBJ1-1; weak D call: TRBD1 (6 bases). The V and J ends lost 1 base and 1 base respectively, with 13 bases between them. The CDR3 contains 16 residues. In germline, CDR1 is MGHRA, CDR2 YSYEKL. The DNA of the CDR3 is TGCGCCAGCAGCCAAGTAATCCACAGGGAGAACACTGAAGCTTTCTTT. This encodes CASSQVIHRENTEAFF.

This chain joins TRBV6-5 and TRBJ1-1; tentative D call: TRBD1 (5 bases). Germline assignment: CDR1 MNHEY and CDR2 SVGAGI. The CDR3 covers 13 residues. V was cut by 8 bases and J by 3 bases, with 13 bases left in between. DNA for the CDR3: TGTGCCAGCTGGGGGGAGTTTTACACTGAAGCTTTCTTT. This gives the protein CASWGEFYTEAFF.

The V call is TRBV27, the J call TRBJ2-1; 7 bases line up with TRBD2. CDR3 size: 18 residues. Germline CDR1 and CDR2: MNHEY and SMNVEV (reference sequence). After removal of 2 bases from V and 2 bases from J, the junction contained 12 bases not matched to a gene. CDR3 amino acids: CASSLRGVGGLPYNEQFF. CDR3 DNA sequence: TGTGCCAGCAGTTTAAGGGGCGTGGGGGGACTACCCTACAATGAGCAGTTCTTC.

The rearrangement uses TRBV7-7 and TRBJ2-5; TRBD2 matches 7 bases. Trimming at V came to 2 bases and at J to 1 base, leaving 7 bases not matched to a gene. This CDR3 is built from 16 residues. Germline V lookup: CDR1 SSHAT, CDR2 FNYEAQ (reference sequence). CDR3 nucleotide sequence: TGTGCCAGCAGCTTAAAACGTACTAGCGCCCAAGAGACCCAGTACTTC. It encodes CASSLKRTSAQETQYF.

V usage is TRBV6-6 and J usage is TRBJ1-2; 10 positions match TRBD1. J was trimmed by 4 bases and V by 8 bases; bases with no gene match: 7. CDR1 is MNHNY, CDR2 SVGAGI, per germline (reference sequence). This CDR3 is 14 amino acids long. The DNA for the CDR3 is TGTGCCAGCCAGAGACAGGGGGCGGGCTATGGCTACACCTTC. This encodes CASQRQGAGYGYTF.

V is TRBV5-4 and J is TRBJ2-7, with D possibly matching TRBD2 (6 bases). Germline V gene lookup returns CDR1 SGHNT and CDR2 YYREEE (reference sequence). The ends were cut back, 4 bases at V and 3 bases at J, with 17 bases in the middle. The CDR3 is made up of 15 amino acids. In nucleotides, the CDR3 is TGTGCCAGCAGCCCAGGAGGGTCCCGAAACTACGAGCAGTACTTC. It yields the protein CASSPGGSRNYEQYF.

CDR3 sequence (DNA): TGCGCCAGCAGCTCCCCAGGGGGCTGGGATACGCAGTATTTT. Encoded protein: CASSSPGGWDTQYF. The gene calls are TRBV5-1 and TRBJ2-3; 8 bases line up with TRBD1. Trimming removed 3 bases from V and 6 bases from J; junction bases left unmatched: 6. The CDR3 is 14 amino acids. Germline values: CDR1 SGHRS, CDR2 YFSETQ. The full variable domain, rest sourced from reference TRBV5-1 and TRBJ2-3, is KAGVTQTPRYLIKTRGQQVTLSCSPISGHRSVSWYQQTPGQGLQFLFEYFSETQRNKGNFPGRFSGRQFSNSRSEMNVSTLELGDSALYLCASSSPGGWDTQYFGPGTRLTVL.

V usage is TRBV6-5 and J usage is TRBJ2-2, with D unclear. The length of the CDR3 is 13 residues. Trimming removed 3 bases from V and 5 bases from J, with 7 bases in between. Looked up from germline, CDR1 is MNHEY and CDR2 is SVGAGI. CDR3 nucleotide sequence: TGTGCCAGCAGTTATGTCGAGACCGGGGAGCTGTTTTTT. Translation: CASSYVETGELFF.

V gene TRBV19 combines with J gene TRBJ1-2; perhaps TRBD1 as D (5 bases). Germline V gene lookup returns CDR1 LNHDA and CDR2 SQIVND (reference sequence). CDR3 length: 13 residues. Trimming took 6 bases from V and 3 from J, leaving 11 bases between them. CDR3 loop: CASRLDTYYGYTF. CDR3 nucleotides: TGTGCCAGTAGGCTGGACACCTACTATGGCTACACCTTC.

The chain carries TRBV28 and TRBJ1-1; D might be TRBD1 (6 bases). Germline loops: CDR1 MDHEN, CDR2 SYDVKM. The CDR3 contains 14 residues. V shed 8 bases and J shed 0 bases, with 13 bases lying between them. CDR3 region: CASRDNIMNTEAFF. The CDR3, as DNA: TGTGCCAGCCGGGACAACATAATGAACACTGAAGCTTTCTTT.

This chain connects TRBV2 to TRBJ2-7, with 7 bases lining up with TRBD1. The junction had 13 bases not matched to a gene; V was cut back by 5 bases and J by 3 bases. Germline values: CDR1 SNHLY, CDR2 FYNNEI. This CDR3 is built from 16 residues. The CDR3 DNA follows: TGTGCCAGCAGTTACAGGGGTTTTGCGACAAGCTACGAGCAGTACTTC. Translation: CASSYRGFATSYEQYF.

The V call is TRBV2, the J call TRBJ1-2, with D tentatively TRBD1 (5 bases). Trimming stripped 10 bases from V and 6 bases from J, with 18 bases between. Germline CDR1 and CDR2: SNHLY and FYNNEI. This CDR3 contains 13 residues. CDR3 coding DNA: TGTGCCACCCGGGACTCGAGTATTCATGGCTACACCTTC. Protein sequence: CATRDSSIHGYTF.

With respect to this clone: Other DNA variants within this sample encode the same CDR3. V and J are TRBV5-1 and TRBJ2-1, with D perhaps matching TRBD2 (5 bases). Germline loops: CDR1 SGHRS, CDR2 YFSETQ. The CDR3 covers 14 residues. V was shortened by 2 bases and J by 4 bases, with 10 bases between the two germline ends. The CDR3 DNA is TGCGCCAGCAGCTTAAGCGGAGGATACAATGAGCAGTTCTTC. Translation gives CASSLSGGYNEQFF.

This clone was found once. This rearrangement joins TRBV28 to TRBJ1-2; tentative D call: TRBD1 (5 bases). The CDR3 contains 13 residues. V shed 6 bases and J shed 7 bases, with 15 bases lying between them. In germline, CDR1 is MDHEN, CDR2 SYDVKM. The CDR3 region is CASSPGLESGYTF. CDR3 bases: TGTGCCAGCAGCCCAGGGCTGGAGAGTGGCTACACCTTC.